This entry concerns a single TCR beta chain. TCRdb ran MiXCR on the 5' RACE reads and lists one entry per CDR3 protein. The data hold 200,000 to 300,000 distinct CDR3 sequences, with approximately 7.9% observed a single time. Trimming left V 6 bases short and J 2 bases short, with 8 bases between. This CDR3 is built from 12 residues. Germline V lookup: CDR1 DFQATT, CDR2 SNEGSKA (reference sequence). The sample belongs to a study of identical twins. The sample was also linked to a second study, of yellow fever vaccine responses in identical twins.

This chain joins TRBV20-1 and TRBJ2-1; D is perhaps TRBD2 (5 bases). The clonotype was recovered from a woman younger than 30 in good health. Sequencing input: CD8+ T cells sorted from blood. The CDR3 DNA reads TGCAGTGCCGAACTAGCCTACAATGAGCAGTTCTTC. Its protein is CSAELAYNEQFF.